These T cell receptor beta chains were read from a single sample in a study of shared clonotypes between healthy human individuals. Produced via immunoSEQ multiplex PCR; TCRdb's table is partial and in-frame only. Among about 600,000 clones, more than 95% were seen once, and the ten largest hold about 0.06%. The sequencing input was naive CD4+ T cells sorted from blood. These receptors were obtained from a woman aged 30 to 39 in good health. Each CDR3 is given with its conserved first and last residue. The order of the fields is CDR3 protein, CDR3 DNA, J gene, D gene, clone size, V gene. D genes are given only for firm matches. The size entry is marked missing in some rows and otherwise reads once, few, many or a size class.

cdr3_aa: CASSTGLARSGELFF
cdr3_nt: TGTGCCAGCAGCACCGGACTAGCCAGGTCCGGGGAGCTGTTTTTT
j_call: TRBJ2-2
d_call: TRBD2
clone_size: -
v_call: TRBV5-4

cdr3_aa: CASSDVGAGATGELFF
cdr3_nt: TGTGCCAGCAGTGATGTGGGGGCGGGAGCTACCGGGGAGCTGTTTTTT
j_call: TRBJ2-2
d_call: -
clone_size: -
v_call: TRBV2

cdr3_aa: CASSGTSGRVHEQYF
cdr3_nt: TGTGCCAGCAGCGGGACTAGCGGGAGGGTACACGAGCAGTACTTC
j_call: TRBJ2-7
d_call: TRBD2
clone_size: -
v_call: TRBV7-2

cdr3_aa: CASSPQRGGNQPQHF
cdr3_nt: TGTGCCAGCAGTCCGCAACGAGGGGGCAATCAGCCCCAGCATTTT
j_call: TRBJ1-5
d_call: -
clone_size: -
v_call: TRBV28

cdr3_aa: CASSLLAGVDKDTQYF
cdr3_nt: TGTGCCAGCTCCTTACTAGCGGGAGTTGATAAAGATACGCAGTATTTT
j_call: TRBJ2-3
d_call: TRBD2
clone_size: -
v_call: TRBV18

cdr3_aa: CASSYLGLAGEDEQFF
cdr3_nt: TGTGCCAGCAGTTACCTTGGACTAGCGGGTGAGGATGAGCAGTTCTTC
j_call: TRBJ2-1
d_call: TRBD2
clone_size: -
v_call: TRBV6-5

cdr3_aa: CASRTMNEQFF
cdr3_nt: TGTGCCAGCAGGACGATGAATGAGCAGTTCTTC
j_call: TRBJ2-1
d_call: -
clone_size: -
v_call: TRBV28

cdr3_aa: CASRGGTYEQYF
cdr3_nt: TGTGCCAGCAGGGGCGGGACCTACGAGCAGTACTTC
j_call: TRBJ2-7
d_call: -
clone_size: -
v_call: TRBV2

cdr3_aa: CASSLGLYGRAGRYNEQFF
cdr3_nt: TGTGCCAGCAGTTTGGGCCTGTACGGAAGGGCCGGAAGATACAATGAGCAGTTCTTC
j_call: TRBJ2-1
d_call: -
clone_size: -
v_call: TRBV27

cdr3_aa: CASSGSGAHSGANVLTF
cdr3_nt: TGTGCCAGCAGCGGCTCCGGGGCTCACTCTGGGGCCAACGTCCTGACTTTC
j_call: TRBJ2-6
d_call: -
clone_size: -
v_call: TRBV5-6

cdr3_aa: CASRALGPFSNQPQHF
cdr3_nt: TGTGCCAGTAGAGCCCTTGGGCCGTTTAGCAATCAGCCCCAGCATTTT
j_call: TRBJ1-5
d_call: -
clone_size: -
v_call: TRBV19

cdr3_aa: CASRGSLGPGFYEQYF
cdr3_nt: TGTGCCAGCAGGGGGAGTCTGGGTCCAGGGTTCTACGAGCAGTACTTC
j_call: TRBJ2-7
d_call: -
clone_size: once
v_call: TRBV28

cdr3_aa: CASSPGSERSYNEQFF
cdr3_nt: TGCGCCAGCAGCCCAGGTTCCGAGCGGAGTTACAATGAGCAGTTCTTC
j_call: TRBJ2-1
d_call: -
clone_size: -
v_call: TRBV5-1

cdr3_aa: CASSQDPGNTIYF
cdr3_nt: TGCGCCAGCAGCCAAGATCCCGGGAACACCATATATTTT
j_call: TRBJ1-3
d_call: -
clone_size: -
v_call: TRBV4-1

cdr3_aa: CASKAGLALNEQFF
cdr3_nt: TGTGCCAGCAAAGCGGGACTAGCGCTCAATGAGCAGTTCTTC
j_call: TRBJ2-1
d_call: TRBD2
clone_size: -
v_call: TRBV28

cdr3_aa: CASSLQGSGNYEQYF
cdr3_nt: TGTGCCAGCAGTCTACAGGGTAGCGGAAACTACGAGCAGTACTTC
j_call: TRBJ2-7
d_call: -
clone_size: -
v_call: TRBV28

cdr3_aa: CASKGTSGSDEQFF
cdr3_nt: TGTGCCAGCAAAGGGACTAGCGGGAGCGATGAGCAGTTCTTC
j_call: TRBJ2-1
d_call: TRBD2
clone_size: -
v_call: TRBV11-2

cdr3_aa: CASSIFENYGYTF
cdr3_nt: TGTGCCAGTAGTATATTCGAAAACTATGGCTACACCTTC
j_call: TRBJ1-2
d_call: -
clone_size: -
v_call: TRBV19

cdr3_aa: CAINDGPNYGYTF
cdr3_nt: TGTGCCATCAACGACGGCCCCAACTATGGCTACACCTTC
j_call: TRBJ1-2
d_call: -
clone_size: -
v_call: TRBV10-3

cdr3_aa: CASSLGVAGAPYNEQFF
cdr3_nt: TGTGCCAGCAGCTTGGGGGTAGCGGGTGCGCCCTACAATGAGCAGTTCTTC
j_call: TRBJ2-1
d_call: TRBD2
clone_size: -
v_call: TRBV5-4

cdr3_aa: CASSLEPLREVYEQYF
cdr3_nt: TGTGCCAGCAGCTTAGAACCCTTGCGGGAGGTCTACGAGCAGTACTTC
j_call: TRBJ2-7
d_call: TRBD2
clone_size: -
v_call: TRBV7-6

cdr3_aa: CASSEAGDSRQETQYF
cdr3_nt: TGTGCCAGCAGTGAAGCGGGGGACAGCCGCCAAGAGACCCAGTACTTC
j_call: TRBJ2-5
d_call: TRBD1
clone_size: -
v_call: TRBV6-1

cdr3_aa: CASSYTGNSYEQYF
cdr3_nt: TGTGCCAGCAGCTACACAGGGAACTCCTACGAGCAGTACTTC
j_call: TRBJ2-7
d_call: -
clone_size: -
v_call: TRBV11-2

cdr3_aa: CASSPLAAGNSYEQYF
cdr3_nt: TGCGCCAGCAGCCCCCTTGCGGCGGGAAACTCCTACGAGCAGTACTTC
j_call: TRBJ2-7
d_call: -
clone_size: -
v_call: TRBV5-1

cdr3_aa: CASSLSFRGSYNEQFF
cdr3_nt: TGTGCCAGCAGTTTAAGTTTCAGGGGCTCCTACAATGAGCAGTTCTTC
j_call: TRBJ2-1
d_call: -
clone_size: -
v_call: TRBV28

cdr3_aa: CASSGTGLTEAFF
cdr3_nt: TGTGCCAGCAGTGGGACAGGGCTTACTGAAGCTTTCTTT
j_call: TRBJ1-1
d_call: TRBD1
clone_size: -
v_call: TRBV6-1

cdr3_aa: CASRPGSSGNTIYF
cdr3_nt: TGTGCCAGCAGACCTGGGAGCTCTGGAAACACCATATATTTT
j_call: TRBJ1-3
d_call: -
clone_size: -
v_call: TRBV6-6

cdr3_aa: CASSPGTGGRNQPQHF
cdr3_nt: TGCGCCAGCAGCCCGGGGACAGGGGGTCGAAATCAGCCCCAGCATTTT
j_call: TRBJ1-5
d_call: TRBD1
clone_size: -
v_call: TRBV5-1

cdr3_aa: CASSYSRTTDTQYF
cdr3_nt: TGTGCCAGCAGTTACTCGAGAACGACAGATACGCAGTATTTT
j_call: TRBJ2-3
d_call: -
clone_size: -
v_call: TRBV6-5

cdr3_aa: CASSLGTSGRADTQYF
cdr3_nt: TGCGCCAGCAGCTTGGGAACTAGCGGGAGGGCAGATACGCAGTATTTT
j_call: TRBJ2-3
d_call: TRBD2
clone_size: once
v_call: TRBV5-1

cdr3_aa: CASSLVRTGELFF
cdr3_nt: TGTGCCAGCAGCTTAGTCCGCACCGGGGAGCTGTTTTTT
j_call: TRBJ2-2
d_call: -
clone_size: -
v_call: TRBV11-1

cdr3_aa: CASSLGYVTDTQYF
cdr3_nt: TGTGCCAGCAGCTTAGGATACGTCACAGATACGCAGTATTTT
j_call: TRBJ2-3
d_call: -
clone_size: -
v_call: TRBV11-3

cdr3_aa: CASSPYGGPSYNEQFF
cdr3_nt: TGCGCCAGCAGCCCATACGGCGGACCCTCCTACAATGAGCAGTTCTTC
j_call: TRBJ2-1
d_call: -
clone_size: -
v_call: TRBV4-1